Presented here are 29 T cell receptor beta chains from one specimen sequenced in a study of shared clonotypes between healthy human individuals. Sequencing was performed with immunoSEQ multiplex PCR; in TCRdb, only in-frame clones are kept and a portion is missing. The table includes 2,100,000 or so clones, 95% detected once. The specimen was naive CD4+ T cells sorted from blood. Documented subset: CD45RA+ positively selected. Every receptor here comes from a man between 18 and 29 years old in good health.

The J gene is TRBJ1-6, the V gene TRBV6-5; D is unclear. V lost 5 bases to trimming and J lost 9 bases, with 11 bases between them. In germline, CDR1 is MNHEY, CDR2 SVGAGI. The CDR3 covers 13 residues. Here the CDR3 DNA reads TGTGCCAGCAGTATGGACGCTCCTTCACCCCTCCACTTT. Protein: CASSMDAPSPLHF.

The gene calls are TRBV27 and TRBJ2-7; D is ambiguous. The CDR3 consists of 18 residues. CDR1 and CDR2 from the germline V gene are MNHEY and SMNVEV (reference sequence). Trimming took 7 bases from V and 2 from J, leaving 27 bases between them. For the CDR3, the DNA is TGTGCCAGCAACAAATTAGGGCCGGTAAAAGCTTCCCCCTACGAGCAGTACTTC. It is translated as CASNKLGPVKASPYEQYF.

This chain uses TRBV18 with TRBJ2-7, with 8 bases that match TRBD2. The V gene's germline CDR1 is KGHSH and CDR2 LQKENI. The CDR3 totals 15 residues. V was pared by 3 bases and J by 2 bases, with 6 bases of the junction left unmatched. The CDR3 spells CASSPPGLEAYEQYF. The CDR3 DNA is TGTGCCAGCTCACCTCCGGGACTAGAGGCCTACGAGCAGTACTTC. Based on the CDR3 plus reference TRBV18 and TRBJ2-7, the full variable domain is NAGVMQNPRHLVRRRGQEARLRCSPMKGHSHVYWYRQLPEEGLKFMVYLQKENIIDESGMPKERFSAEFPKEGPSILRIQQVVRGDSAAYFCASSPPGLEAYEQYFGPGTRLTVT.

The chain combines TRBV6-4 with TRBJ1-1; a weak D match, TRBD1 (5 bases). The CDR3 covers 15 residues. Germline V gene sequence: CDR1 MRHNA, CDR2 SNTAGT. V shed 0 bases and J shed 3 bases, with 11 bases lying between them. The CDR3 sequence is CASSDSPGGYTEAFF. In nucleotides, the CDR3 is TGTGCCAGCAGTGACTCCCCGGGGGGGTACACTGAAGCTTTCTTT.

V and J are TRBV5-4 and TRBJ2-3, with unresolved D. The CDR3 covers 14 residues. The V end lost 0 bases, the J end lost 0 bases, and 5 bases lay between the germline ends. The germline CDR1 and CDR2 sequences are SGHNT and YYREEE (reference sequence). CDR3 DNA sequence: TGTGCCAGCAGCTTGGTTGACAGCACAGATACGCAGTATTTT. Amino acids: CASSLVDSTDTQYF.

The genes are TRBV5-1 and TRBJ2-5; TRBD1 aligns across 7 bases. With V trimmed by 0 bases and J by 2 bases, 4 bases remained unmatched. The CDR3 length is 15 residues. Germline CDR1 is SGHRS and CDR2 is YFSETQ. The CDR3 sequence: CASSLVTGLQETQYF. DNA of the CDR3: TGCGCCAGCAGCTTGGTGACAGGGTTACAAGAGACCCAGTACTTC.

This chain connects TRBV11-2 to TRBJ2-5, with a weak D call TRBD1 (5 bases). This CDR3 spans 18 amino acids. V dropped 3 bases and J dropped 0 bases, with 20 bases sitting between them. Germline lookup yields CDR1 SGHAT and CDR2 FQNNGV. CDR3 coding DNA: TGTGCCAGCAGCTTTCCAGTAACAGGTTGGTGGGACCAAGAGACCCAGTACTTC. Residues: CASSFPVTGWWDQETQYF.

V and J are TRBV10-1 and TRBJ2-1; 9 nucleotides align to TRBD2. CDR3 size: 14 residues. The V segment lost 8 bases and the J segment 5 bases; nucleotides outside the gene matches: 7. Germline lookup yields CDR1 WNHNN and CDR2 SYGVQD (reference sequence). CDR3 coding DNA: TGCGCCAGCCAGAGCGGGGGGAAAAACAATGAGCAGTTCTTC. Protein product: CASQSGGKNNEQFF.

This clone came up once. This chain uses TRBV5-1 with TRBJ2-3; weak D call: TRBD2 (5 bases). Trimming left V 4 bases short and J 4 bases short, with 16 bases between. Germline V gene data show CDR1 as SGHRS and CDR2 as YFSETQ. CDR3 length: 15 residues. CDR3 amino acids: CASSPVGSEADTQYF. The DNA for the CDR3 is TGCGCCAGCAGCCCGGTGGGTAGCGAGGCAGATACGCAGTATTTT.

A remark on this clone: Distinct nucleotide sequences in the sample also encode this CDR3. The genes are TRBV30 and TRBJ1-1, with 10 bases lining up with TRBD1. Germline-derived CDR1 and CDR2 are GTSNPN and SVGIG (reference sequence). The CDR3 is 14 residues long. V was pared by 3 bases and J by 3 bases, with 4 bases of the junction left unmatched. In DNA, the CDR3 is TGTGCCTGGAGCCGGGACAGGGGATACACTGAAGCTTTCTTT. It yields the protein CAWSRDRGYTEAFF.

As DNA, the CDR3 is TGTGCCAGCAGCTTGGAGTCTAGCGGTTGGAATGAGCAGTTCTTC. Protein: CASSLESSGWNEQFF. V and J are TRBV5-4 and TRBJ2-1; 7 bases match TRBD2. With 0 bases clipped from V and 7 bases from J, the junction kept 7 bases outside the gene matches. Germline values: CDR1 SGHNT, CDR2 YYREEE (reference sequence). This CDR3 has 15 residues.

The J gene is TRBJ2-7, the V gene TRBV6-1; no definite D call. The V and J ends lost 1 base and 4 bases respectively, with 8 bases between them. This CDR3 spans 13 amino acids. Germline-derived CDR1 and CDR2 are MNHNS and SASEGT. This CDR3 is CASSEGAEYEQYF. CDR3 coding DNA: TGTGCCAGCAGTGAAGGGGCAGAGTACGAGCAGTACTTC.

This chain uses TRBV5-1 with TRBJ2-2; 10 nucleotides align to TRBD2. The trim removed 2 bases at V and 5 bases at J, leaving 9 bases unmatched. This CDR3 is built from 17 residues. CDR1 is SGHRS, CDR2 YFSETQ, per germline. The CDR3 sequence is CASSLSLAGAGTGELFF. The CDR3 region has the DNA TGCGCCAGCAGCTTAAGCCTAGCGGGGGCAGGGACCGGGGAGCTGTTTTTT.

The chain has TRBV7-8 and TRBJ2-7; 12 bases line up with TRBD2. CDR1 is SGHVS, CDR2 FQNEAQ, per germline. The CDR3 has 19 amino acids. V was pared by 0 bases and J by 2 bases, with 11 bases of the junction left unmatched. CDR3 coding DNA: TGTGCCAGCAGCTTAGCTGCCCAGACAGGACTAGCGGGGACCTACGAGCAGTACTTC. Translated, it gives CASSLAAQTGLAGTYEQYF.

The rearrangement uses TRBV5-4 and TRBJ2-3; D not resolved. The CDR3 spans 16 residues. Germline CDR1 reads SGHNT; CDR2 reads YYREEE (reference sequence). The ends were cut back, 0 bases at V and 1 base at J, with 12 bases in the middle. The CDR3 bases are TGTGCCAGCAGCTTGGGTCACCAATTCCGCACAGATACGCAGTATTTT. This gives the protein CASSLGHQFRTDTQYF.

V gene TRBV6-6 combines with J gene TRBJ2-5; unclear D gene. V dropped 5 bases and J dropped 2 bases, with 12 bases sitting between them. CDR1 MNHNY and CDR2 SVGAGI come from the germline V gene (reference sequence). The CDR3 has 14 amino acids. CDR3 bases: TGTGCCAGCAGTACCCTGGTCGGGCAAGAGACCCAGTACTTC. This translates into CASSTLVGQETQYF.

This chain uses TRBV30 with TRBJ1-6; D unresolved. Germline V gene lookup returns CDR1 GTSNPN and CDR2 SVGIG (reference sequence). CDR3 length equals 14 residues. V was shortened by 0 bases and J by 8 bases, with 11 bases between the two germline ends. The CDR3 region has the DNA TGTGCCTGGAGTGTTAGGGTCTCGGATTCACCCCTCCACTTT. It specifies CAWSVRVSDSPLHF.

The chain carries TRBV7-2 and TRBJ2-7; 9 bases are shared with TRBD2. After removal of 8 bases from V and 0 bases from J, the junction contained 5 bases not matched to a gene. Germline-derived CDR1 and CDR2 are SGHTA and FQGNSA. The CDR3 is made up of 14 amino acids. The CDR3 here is CASQREADSYEQYF. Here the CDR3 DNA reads TGTGCCAGCCAGCGGGAGGCCGACTCCTACGAGCAGTACTTC.

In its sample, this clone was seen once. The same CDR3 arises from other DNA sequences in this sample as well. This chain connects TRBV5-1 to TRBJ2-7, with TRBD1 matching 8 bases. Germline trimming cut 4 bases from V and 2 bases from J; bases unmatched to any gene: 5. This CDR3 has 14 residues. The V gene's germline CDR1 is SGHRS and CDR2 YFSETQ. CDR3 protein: CASSPSTGAYEQYF. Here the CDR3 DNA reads TGCGCCAGCAGCCCGTCGACAGGGGCCTACGAGCAGTACTTC.

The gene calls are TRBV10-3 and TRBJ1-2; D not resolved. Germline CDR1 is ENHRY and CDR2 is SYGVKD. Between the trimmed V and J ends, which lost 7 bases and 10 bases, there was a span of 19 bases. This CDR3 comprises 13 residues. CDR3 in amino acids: CAIKKDGGRDYTF. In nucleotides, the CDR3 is TGTGCCATCAAGAAGGACGGCGGCAGAGACTACACCTTC.

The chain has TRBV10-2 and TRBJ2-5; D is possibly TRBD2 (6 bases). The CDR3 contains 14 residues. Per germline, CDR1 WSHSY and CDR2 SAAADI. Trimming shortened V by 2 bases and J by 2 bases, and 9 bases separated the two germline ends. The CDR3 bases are TGCGCCAGCAGTGAGCCGGGACTGCAAGAGACCCAGTACTTC. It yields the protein CASSEPGLQETQYF.

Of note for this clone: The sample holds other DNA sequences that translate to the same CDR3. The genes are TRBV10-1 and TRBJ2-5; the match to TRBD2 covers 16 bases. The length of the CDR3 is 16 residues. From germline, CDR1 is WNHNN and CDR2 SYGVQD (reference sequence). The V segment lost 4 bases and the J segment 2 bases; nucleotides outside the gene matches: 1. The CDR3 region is CASSGGLAGGQETQYF. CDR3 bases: TGCGCCAGCAGTGGGGGACTAGCGGGAGGGCAAGAGACCCAGTACTTC.

The CDR3 DNA reads TGTGCCAGCCGTACGGGGGGAAACACTGAAGCTTTCTTT. This codes for CASRTGGNTEAFF. The chain recombines TRBV25-1 with TRBJ1-1, with D perhaps matching TRBD1 (5 bases). With 8 bases removed from V and 2 bases from J, the gap between germline ends came to 12 bases. The germline gives CDR1 MGHDK, CDR2 SYGVNS. CDR3 size: 13 residues.

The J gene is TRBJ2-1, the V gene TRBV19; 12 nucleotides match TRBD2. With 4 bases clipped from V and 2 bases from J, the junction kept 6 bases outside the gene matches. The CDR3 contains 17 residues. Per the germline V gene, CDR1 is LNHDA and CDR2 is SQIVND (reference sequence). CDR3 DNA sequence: TGTGCCAGTAGTAGGCGGACTAGCGGGACGGCCTACAATGAGCAGTTCTTC. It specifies CASSRRTSGTAYNEQFF.

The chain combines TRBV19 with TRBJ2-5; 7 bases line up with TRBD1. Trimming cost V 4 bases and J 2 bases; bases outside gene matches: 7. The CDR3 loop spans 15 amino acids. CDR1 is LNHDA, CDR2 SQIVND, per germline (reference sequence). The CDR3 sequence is CASSTRPGQQETQYF. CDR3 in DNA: TGTGCCAGTAGTACCCGCCCGGGACAGCAAGAGACCCAGTACTTC.

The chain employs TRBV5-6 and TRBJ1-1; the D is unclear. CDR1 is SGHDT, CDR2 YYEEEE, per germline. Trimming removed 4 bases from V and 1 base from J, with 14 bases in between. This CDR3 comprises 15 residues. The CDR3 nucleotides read TGTGCCAGCAGCGCTACGACCGCGAAGAACACTGAAGCTTTCTTT. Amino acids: CASSATTAKNTEAFF.

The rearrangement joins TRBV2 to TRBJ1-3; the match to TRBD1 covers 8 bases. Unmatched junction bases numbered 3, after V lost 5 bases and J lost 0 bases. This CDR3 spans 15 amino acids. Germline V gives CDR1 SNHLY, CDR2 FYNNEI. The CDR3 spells CASSIGQGSGNTIYF. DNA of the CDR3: TGTGCCAGCAGTATTGGACAGGGCTCTGGAAACACCATATATTTT.

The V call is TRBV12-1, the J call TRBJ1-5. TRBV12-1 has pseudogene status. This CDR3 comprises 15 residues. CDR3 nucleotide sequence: TGTGCCAGCAGCTGCGGGAACTGTCGCTTTCAGCCCCAGCATTTT. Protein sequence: CASSCGNCRFQPQHF.

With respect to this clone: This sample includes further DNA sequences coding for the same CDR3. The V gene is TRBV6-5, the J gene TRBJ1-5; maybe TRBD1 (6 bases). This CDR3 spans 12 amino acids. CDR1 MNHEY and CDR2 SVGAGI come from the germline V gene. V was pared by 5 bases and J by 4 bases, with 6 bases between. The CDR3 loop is CASSTGNQPQHF. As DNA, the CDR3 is TGTGCCAGCAGTACAGGGAATCAGCCCCAGCATTTT.